The 20 T cell receptor beta chains reported below all come from one sample, sequenced in a study of blood T cells in healthy people across ages. Primed by a sample-barcoded 5' primer and a J-beta primer mix, a second PCR proceeded for about 7 to 11 cycles. A single record per CDR3 protein comes from TCRdb applying MiXCR to the 5' RACE reads. The sample includes about 720,000 distinct CDR3 sequences, roughly 20% of them seen just once. Sequenced material: blood. The receptors stem from a man in his 70s in good health.

This clonotype came up a few times. The chain joins TRBV29-1 to TRBJ2-5, with D unclear. Germline CDR1 and CDR2: SQVTM and ANQGSEA. The length of the CDR3 is 12 residues. V lost 4 bases and J 3 bases, leaving 9 bases between the germline ends. The chain's CDR3 is CSVVELEETQYF. The DNA of the CDR3 is TGCAGCGTTGTTGAGCTAGAAGAGACCCAGTACTTC.

This chain connects TRBV5-1 to TRBJ2-3, with no clear D. The V end lost 0 bases, the J end lost 2 bases, and 13 bases lay between the germline ends. The CDR3 is made up of 16 amino acids. The germline V gene has CDR1 SGHRS and CDR2 YFSETQ. The CDR3 nucleotides are TGCGCCAGCAGCTTGGATGCTACCTCGGCCACAGATACGCAGTATTTT. Translation gives CASSLDATSATDTQYF.

With regard to this clonotype: The CDR3 end shows no conserved phenylalanine or tryptophan, and so a read error is likely. CDR3 region: CAISETGEQYV. CDR3 DNA: TGTGCCATCAGTGAAACCGGAGAGCAGTACGTC. The chain uses TRBV10-3 and TRBJ2-5; D is ambiguous. The CDR3 runs to 11 residues. Deletions cut 3 bases from V and 11 bases from J, with 10 bases between. Germline CDR1 and CDR2: ENHRY and SYGVKD.

V gene TRBV6-1 combines with J gene TRBJ1-1; unclear D gene. This CDR3 comprises 11 residues. Germline CDR1 reads MNHNS; CDR2 reads SASEGT. V was shortened by 7 bases and J by 3 bases, with 6 bases between the two germline ends. The CDR3 loop is CASTEDTEAFF. For the CDR3, the DNA is TGTGCCAGCACTGAGGACACTGAAGCTTTCTTT.

V usage is TRBV16 and J usage is TRBJ1-5; D is ambiguous. V was trimmed by 0 bases and J by 7 bases, leaving 10 bases between them. This CDR3 is built from 14 residues. The V gene's germline CDR1 is KGHSY and CDR2 FQNENV. The CDR3 DNA follows: TGTGCCAGCAGCCAATCGATACCCAAGCAGCCCCAGCATTTT. It encodes CASSQSIPKQPQHF.

The chain couples TRBV4-1 to TRBJ2-5; 8 bases align to TRBD1. The end of the DNA aligns better with TRBJ2-7, so the J call may be wrong. Looked up from germline, CDR1 is MGHRA and CDR2 is YSYEKL. CDR3 length: 15 amino acids. The CDR3 here is CASSLLGTGSDEQYF. CDR3 DNA: TGCGCCAGCAGCCTATTGGGGACAGGATCGGACGAGCAGTACTTC.

This clonotype has a handful of counts. The chain uses TRBV4-3 and TRBJ2-7; weak D call: TRBD1 (5 bases). CDR3 length equals 17 residues. Germline V gene data show CDR1 as LGHNA and CDR2 as YSLEER. Trimming cost V 0 bases and J 0 bases, with 15 bases left between them. In nucleotides, the CDR3 is TGCGCCAGCAGCCAAGACTCGGCCAGGGTGGCCTCCTACGAGCAGTACGTC. Translating gives CASSQDSARVASYEQYV.

The sample holds a few counts of this clonotype. CDR3 amino acids: CASSRERGGFGNEQFF. DNA for the CDR3: TGTGCCAGCAGCCGAGAGCGGGGTGGGTTCGGCAATGAGCAGTTCTTC. This chain uses TRBV14 with TRBJ2-1, with 7 positions matching TRBD2. The CDR3 is made up of 16 amino acids. CDR1 is SGHDN, CDR2 FVKESK, per germline. V was pared by 4 bases and J by 6 bases, with 12 bases of the junction left unmatched.

This clonotype has more than one count but fewer than ten. This chain uses TRBV6-5 with TRBJ1-2, with 10 nucleotides matching TRBD1. The CDR3 has 15 amino acids. Germline assignment: CDR1 MNHEY and CDR2 SVGAGI. V lost 5 bases and J lost 3; bases outside the gene matches: 6. CDR3 region: CASSQPGTGDYGYTF. The CDR3 nucleotides read TGTGCCAGCAGTCAACCCGGGACAGGGGACTATGGCTACACCTTC.

This clonotype appeared many times. The chain links TRBV20-1 to TRBJ2-5; the D gene could be TRBD1 or TRBD2 (5 bases each). Germline CDR1 and CDR2: DFQATT and SNEGSKA (reference sequence). The CDR3 has 12 amino acids. V was trimmed by 3 bases and J by 4 bases, leaving 9 bases between them. CDR3 in amino acids: CSASDGGETQYF. The DNA of the CDR3 is TGCAGTGCTAGCGATGGGGGAGAGACCCAGTACTTC.

The V call is TRBV7-2, the J call TRBJ2-3; TRBD1 aligns across 7 bases. Unmatched junction bases numbered 6, after V lost 1 base and J lost 2 bases. Germline CDR1 reads SGHTA; CDR2 reads FQGNSA. CDR3 size: 16 residues. The CDR3 sequence is CASSLGAGGFTDTQYF. The CDR3, as DNA: TGTGCCAGCAGCTTAGGGGCAGGGGGATTCACAGATACGCAGTATTTT.

This clonotype came up a few times. The chain uses TRBV20-1 and TRBJ1-2; TRBD1 matches 9 bases. The CDR3 has 14 residues. Germline V CDR1 and CDR2: DFQATT, SNEGSKA (reference sequence). Trimming cost V 4 bases and J 3 bases; bases outside gene matches: 6. The CDR3 nucleotides are TGCAGTGCTACTCTGGGACAGGGATACTATGGCTACACCTTC. Its protein product is CSATLGQGYYGYTF.

This chain links TRBV6-5 with TRBJ1-2; possible D gene TRBD1, 5 bases. CDR1 MNHEY and CDR2 SVGAGI come from the germline V gene. This CDR3 is built from 13 residues. V was trimmed by 6 bases and J by 8 bases, leaving 16 bases between them. The CDR3 DNA reads as TGTGCCAGCAGAAAGGGGAGGGAGTCCGGCTACACCTTC. Protein: CASRKGRESGYTF.

A few counts support this clonotype. V and J are TRBV15 and TRBJ2-3, with D unresolved. V gave up 0 bases and J gave up 11 bases, with 15 bases separating them. Germline-derived CDR1 and CDR2 are LNHNV and YYDKDF (reference sequence). CDR3 size: 14 residues. The CDR3 protein is CATSRDFRENRQYF. In DNA form, the CDR3 reads TGTGCCACCAGCAGAGATTTTCGAGAGAACAGGCAGTATTTT.

The chain couples TRBV25-1 to TRBJ2-2; 8 nucleotides align to TRBD1. V gave up 3 bases and J gave up 4 bases; unmatched junction bases: 4. Germline V gene data show CDR1 as MGHDK and CDR2 as SYGVNS. The CDR3 spans 15 residues. DNA for the CDR3: TGTGCCAGCAGTGATACACAGGGGGTCACCGGGGAGCTGTTTTTT. It encodes CASSDTQGVTGELFF.

A few counts support this clonotype. V and J are TRBV12-3 or TRBV12-4 and TRBJ1-1; 8 nucleotides match TRBD1. This CDR3 region has 14 residues. Trimming at V came to 4 bases and at J to 5 bases, leaving 6 bases not matched to a gene. As DNA, the CDR3 is TGTGCCAGCAGTTCCCAGGGGGCTGGTACTGAAGCTTTCTTT. This gives the protein CASSSQGAGTEAFF.

The V and J genes are TRBV19 and TRBJ1-1, with a tentative D call TRBD1 (6 bases). Trimming cost V 5 bases and J 6 bases, with 19 bases left between them. Per the germline V gene, CDR1 is LNHDA and CDR2 is SQIVND (reference sequence). This CDR3 comprises 15 residues. Here the CDR3 reads CASSPRTDINSEAFF. The CDR3 region has the DNA TGTGCCAGTAGTCCCCGGACAGATATAAACTCTGAAGCTTTCTTT.

This clonotype has a handful of counts. Here the CDR3 reads CATTGEETQYF. As DNA, the CDR3 is TGTGCCACCACAGGGGAAGAGACCCAGTACTTC. The V gene is TRBV10-3, the J gene TRBJ2-5; TRBD1 matches 7 bases. The germline gives CDR1 ENHRY, CDR2 SYGVKD. With 10 bases clipped from V and 3 bases from J, the junction kept 2 bases outside the gene matches. The CDR3 runs 11 residues.

This clonotype showed up just a few times. The chain uses TRBV7-2 and TRBJ1-2, with D possibly being TRBD1 (5 bases). V was trimmed by 5 bases and J by 5 bases, leaving 9 bases between them. The germline V gene encodes CDR1 SGHTA and CDR2 FQGNSA. CDR3 size: 12 residues. In nucleotides, the CDR3 is TGTGCCAGCAGCGCCGAGGGGTATGGCTACACCTTC. Translated: CASSAEGYGYTF.

The chain links TRBV9 to TRBJ2-5; 8 bases map to TRBD2. Germline V gene lookup returns CDR1 SGDLS and CDR2 YYNGEE. V lost 0 bases to trimming and J lost 1 base; unmatched junction nucleotides: 5. The CDR3 is 16 amino acids. This chain's CDR3 is CASSVANAGGQETQYF. CDR3 coding DNA: TGTGCCAGCAGCGTAGCTAACGCGGGGGGCCAAGAGACCCAGTACTTC.